A single sample gave rise to the 27 T cell receptor beta chains below, sequenced in a study of control samples from healthy donors and cancer patients. Produced via immunoSEQ multiplex PCR; TCRdb's table is partial and in-frame only. The sample carries 150,000 to 200,000 clones, around 90% recorded once. Sequenced sample: blood. Receptor source: a man between 18 and 29 years old in good health.

In this sample, this clone turned up once. J is TRBJ2-7 and V is TRBV19, with 7 positions matching TRBD2. The trim removed 5 bases at V and 4 bases at J, leaving 8 bases unmatched. This CDR3 region has 14 residues. CDR1 is LNHDA and CDR2 is SQIVND in the germline V gene (reference sequence). The CDR3 DNA reads as TGTGCCAGTAGTGACGGGGGGATACCTTACGAGCAGTACTTC. The encoded protein is CASSDGGIPYEQYF.

This rearrangement joins TRBV19 to TRBJ2-3, with 7 positions matching TRBD1. V was pared by 1 base and J by 9 bases, with 7 bases of the junction left unmatched. The CDR3 length is 14 residues. Germline loops: CDR1 LNHDA, CDR2 SQIVND (reference sequence). CDR3 in DNA: TGTGCCAGTAGTATAGGAGACAGGGCAGGCACGCAGTATTTT. Protein product: CASSIGDRAGTQYF.

The J gene is TRBJ2-2, the V gene TRBV9; D may match TRBD1 or TRBD2 (6 bases each). V lost 5 bases and J lost 5, with 16 bases in between. The CDR3 has 15 residues. Germline assignment: CDR1 SGDLS and CDR2 YYNGEE. CDR3 loop: CASSHQGRGTGELFF. The CDR3 nucleotides read TGTGCCAGCAGTCATCAGGGGCGGGGAACCGGGGAGCTGTTTTTT.

The chain has TRBV6-5 and TRBJ2-7; 7 bases align to TRBD1. The CDR3 loop spans 14 amino acids. Germline CDR1 MNHEY, CDR2 SVGAGI. After removal of 6 bases from V and 1 base from J, the junction contained 6 bases not matched to a gene. The CDR3 bases are TGTGCCAGCAGCCAGGACAGGAGGTCCTACGAGCAGTACTTC. Translating gives CASSQDRRSYEQYF.

CDR3 DNA sequence: TGCAGTGCTAGTGGAGGACAATCCATTCGAGATACGCAGTATTTT. This encodes CSASGGQSIRDTQYF. The chain carries TRBV20-1 and TRBJ2-3; D may match TRBD1 or TRBD2 (5 bases each). CDR3 size: 15 residues. V lost 3 bases, J lost 5 bases, and 18 bases lay in between. The germline CDR1 and CDR2 sequences are DFQATT and SNEGSKA (reference sequence).

V and J are TRBV28 and TRBJ1-6; D is perhaps TRBD1 (5 bases). V was shortened by 7 bases and J by 10 bases, with 14 bases between the two germline ends. Per germline, CDR1 MDHEN and CDR2 SYDVKM. The CDR3 spans 13 residues. CDR3 nucleotides: TGTGCCAGCAATTTCGGGGCTGGATCACCCCTCCACTTT. Protein product: CASNFGAGSPLHF.

The gene calls are TRBV19 and TRBJ2-2; D gene uncertain. Per the germline V gene, CDR1 is LNHDA and CDR2 is SQIVND (reference sequence). This CDR3 spans 13 amino acids. Trimming cost V 8 bases and J 6 bases, with 13 bases left between them. CDR3 amino acids: CASYRTPAGELFF. In nucleotides, the CDR3 is TGTGCCAGTTACCGGACCCCAGCCGGGGAGCTGTTTTTT.

This clone was detected once. This chain uses TRBV28 with TRBJ2-2; 11 nucleotides align to TRBD2. V shed 7 bases, J shed 5 bases, and the junction held 6 bases outside the gene matches. The germline CDR1 and CDR2 sequences are MDHEN and SYDVKM. This CDR3 has 15 amino acids. The CDR3 DNA sequence: TGTGCCAGCACCCCTTCTAGCGGGGGGACCGGGGAGCTGTTTTTT. Amino acids: CASTPSSGGTGELFF.

Here the CDR3 DNA reads TGCGCCAGCAGCCAAGGTCTAGCAGGGGGTTTTACCAAAAACATTCAGTACTTC. Translation gives CASSQGLAGGFTKNIQYF. The chain has TRBV4-3 and TRBJ2-4, with TRBD1 identical over 7 bases. V shed 1 base and J 2 bases; nucleotides not matched to a gene: 11. CDR1 and CDR2 (germline): LGHNA, YSLEER. This CDR3 region has 18 residues.

The V gene is TRBV7-2, the J gene TRBJ2-7; the match to TRBD1 covers 12 bases. V lost 3 bases, J lost 7 bases, and 7 bases stayed unmatched. In germline, CDR1 is SGHTA, CDR2 FQGNSA. The CDR3 spans 15 residues. CDR3 nucleotide sequence: TGTGCCAGCAGCTTCCGGGACAGGGGGCTTGGGGAGCAGTACTTC. Its protein is CASSFRDRGLGEQYF. Filled out from reference TRBV7-2 and TRBJ2-7, the complete variable domain reads GAGVSQSPSNKVTEKGKDVELRCDPISGHTALYWYRQSLGQGLEFLIYFQGNSAPDKSGLPSDRFSAERTGGSVSTLTIQRTQQEDSAVYLCASSFRDRGLGEQYFGPGTRLTVT.

This chain uses TRBV3-1 (or the pseudogene TRBV3-2) with TRBJ2-1; D is undetermined. CDR1 is LGHDT and CDR2 is YNNKEL in the germline V gene (reference sequence). Trimming cost V 5 bases and J 4 bases, with 3 bases left between them. The CDR3 has 11 residues. In nucleotides, the CDR3 is TGTGCCAGCAGCGCGTACAATGAGCAGTTCTTC. This codes for CASSAYNEQFF.

V and J are TRBV19 and TRBJ2-1, with TRBD1 matching 7 bases. The CDR3 has 16 residues. Germline-derived CDR1 and CDR2 are LNHDA and SQIVND (reference sequence). Trimming cost V 2 bases and J 0 bases; bases outside gene matches: 4. CDR3 in DNA: TGTGCCAGTAGTATAATTGGGGACAGCTCCTACAATGAGCAGTTCTTC. Amino acids: CASSIIGDSSYNEQFF.

As to this clone: The junction differs from germline at one of its ends, possibly a read error. The rearrangement links TRBV11-2 to TRBJ1-1; 11 positions match TRBD1. The CDR3 has 17 residues. The germline V gene encodes CDR1 SGHAT and CDR2 FQNNGV. CDR3: CASSTRTGGASNAEAFF. The DNA for the CDR3 is TGTGCCAGCAGCACGCGGACAGGGGGCGCCTCGAACGCTGAAGCTTTCTTT.

This rearrangement joins TRBV6-2 or TRBV6-3 to TRBJ2-7; 7 nucleotides agree with TRBD2. Germline lookup yields CDR1 MNHEY and CDR2 SVGEGT. The V gene end was trimmed by 5 bases and the J gene end by 2 bases; junction bases not matched to a gene: 12. The CDR3 has 16 amino acids. CDR3 residues: CASSNPLAGVTYEQYF. CDR3 coding DNA: TGTGCCAGCAGTAACCCCCTGGCGGGGGTGACCTACGAGCAGTACTTC.

The rearrangement joins TRBV6-2 or TRBV6-3 to TRBJ1-2; a weak D match, TRBD1 (6 bases). Germline V gives CDR1 MNHEY, CDR2 SVGEGT. This CDR3 has 15 residues. Trimming left V 2 bases short and J 1 base short, with 11 bases between. CDR3 DNA sequence: TGTGCCAGCAGTTACACGCGGGGGCGTAACTATGGCTACACCTTC. Its translation is CASSYTRGRNYGYTF.

The chain has TRBV5-4 and TRBJ2-3; D remains ambiguous. From germline, CDR1 is SGHNT and CDR2 YYREEE (reference sequence). The CDR3 totals 13 residues. Between the trimmed V and J ends, which lost 0 bases and 4 bases, there was a span of 6 bases. The CDR3, as DNA: TGTGCCAGCAGCTTGGAAGTTGCAGATACGCAGTATTTT. Its protein is CASSLEVADTQYF.

The rearrangement uses TRBV5-5 and TRBJ2-7; D perhaps matches TRBD1 (5 bases). Trimming removed 3 bases at V and 3 bases at J, with 13 bases between. In germline, CDR1 is SGHKS, CDR2 YYEKEE (reference sequence). This CDR3 contains 14 residues. CDR3 DNA: TGTGCCAGCAGCTCGGCTCCAGGGTACTACGAGCAGTACTTC. Encoded protein: CASSSAPGYYEQYF.

This chain links TRBV11-2 with TRBJ2-7, with TRBD2 matching 7 bases. Trimming at V came to 5 bases and at J to 4 bases, leaving 8 bases not matched to a gene. The germline CDR1 and CDR2 sequences are SGHAT and FQNNGV. The CDR3 sequence is 14 residues long. CDR3 sequence (DNA): TGTGCCAGCAGCCTAGCGGACTTGGGGTACGAGCAGTACTTC. It encodes CASSLADLGYEQYF.

The CDR3 DNA is TGTGCCAGCAGCTACTTAGGGGGGGCTCGCGAAGAGACCCAGTACTTC. Translating gives CASSYLGGAREETQYF. This rearrangement joins TRBV28 to TRBJ2-5; perhaps TRBD2 as D (7 bases). The CDR3 has 16 amino acids. CDR1 MDHEN and CDR2 SYDVKM come from the germline V gene. V was shortened by 6 bases and J by 3 bases, with 20 bases between the two germline ends.

The chain recombines TRBV28 with TRBJ1-5; D is uncertain. The V gene lost 6 bases and the J gene lost 0 bases, with 6 bases spanning the gap. CDR1 is MDHEN, CDR2 SYDVKM, per germline. This CDR3 has 13 amino acids. CDR3 residues: CASRSNSNQPQHF. Here the CDR3 DNA reads TGTGCCAGCAGGAGTAATAGCAATCAGCCCCAGCATTTT.

The J gene is TRBJ1-2, the V gene TRBV27; 8 nucleotides agree with TRBD1. Germline V gene lookup returns CDR1 MNHEY and CDR2 SMNVEV (reference sequence). This CDR3 region has 13 residues. The V and J ends lost 6 bases and 2 bases, in that order; junction bases with no gene match: 2. In DNA form, the CDR3 reads TGTGCCAGCAGCCGGGACAGGAACTATGGCTACACCTTC. This encodes CASSRDRNYGYTF.

The chain carries TRBV2 and TRBJ2-7; 7 nucleotides line up with TRBD2. Germline values: CDR1 SNHLY, CDR2 FYNNEI. The CDR3 spans 14 residues. V shed 5 bases, J shed 6 bases, and the junction held 10 bases outside the gene matches. The CDR3 region has the DNA TGTGCCAGCAGTCAAGACCCAGGGAGGGGCGAGCAGTACTTC. Its translation is CASSQDPGRGEQYF.

This chain connects TRBV24-1 to TRBJ2-7; tentative D call: TRBD1 (6 bases). The CDR3 extends over 13 amino acids. Germline lookup yields CDR1 KGHDR and CDR2 SFDVKD. Trimming took off 5 bases at V and 3 bases at J, with 10 bases between the two ends. The CDR3 sequence is CATSAADSYEQYF. In DNA form, the CDR3 reads TGTGCCACCAGTGCCGCGGACAGCTACGAGCAGTACTTC.

This chain links TRBV3-1 (or the pseudogene TRBV3-2) with TRBJ1-1; the D is unclear. Trimming removed 1 base from V and 3 bases from J, with 9 bases in between. Germline lookup yields CDR1 LGHDT and CDR2 YNNKEL (reference sequence). CDR3 length: 14 amino acids. The CDR3 is CASSQGEAHTEAFF. CDR3 bases: TGTGCCAGCAGCCAAGGGGAAGCGCACACTGAAGCTTTCTTT.

This chain uses TRBV7-2 with TRBJ1-2, with D hard to call. CDR3 size: 14 residues. V was shortened by 1 base and J by 4 bases, with 10 bases between the two germline ends. From germline, CDR1 is SGHTA and CDR2 FQGNSA. CDR3 amino acids: CASSLGLEAYGYTF. CDR3 DNA: TGTGCCAGCAGCTTAGGTCTGGAAGCCTATGGCTACACCTTC.

The genes are TRBV28 and TRBJ1-1, with D uncertain. The length of the CDR3 is 13 residues. V was pared by 6 bases and J by 6 bases, with 14 bases between. Germline CDR1 reads MDHEN; CDR2 reads SYDVKM. CDR3: CASSPNSGSEAFF. CDR3 DNA: TGTGCCAGCAGCCCGAATTCGGGATCTGAAGCTTTCTTT.

This clone was recorded only once. The V call is TRBV11-1, the J call TRBJ2-3, with 10 bases matching TRBD2. Germline V gene lookup returns CDR1 SGHAT and CDR2 FQDESV (reference sequence). This CDR3 region has 15 residues. Losses at the gene ends were 6 bases for V and 0 bases for J; bases not matched to a gene: 3. The CDR3 spells CASRRSGGSTDTQYF. In nucleotides, the CDR3 is TGTGCCAGCAGACGTAGCGGGGGGAGCACAGATACGCAGTATTTT.